Reported below is one T cell receptor beta chain. What it binds is not known. Unique molecular identifiers (one per individual cDNA molecule) were attached. TCRdb re-called the 5' RACE reads through MiXCR, storing one row per CDR3 protein. The sample consists of about 64,000 distinct CDR3 sequences, about 12% of them appearing once. This record belongs to a study of early T cells in non-severe SARS-CoV-2 infection. Study-level background: Unpaired chains resulted from sequencing bulk RNA of unsorted whole blood. Findings of the study overall: Reliance on VDJdb matching favored anti-spike CD8 responses; private and CD4 specificities were missed.

V dropped 5 bases and J dropped 8 bases, with 18 bases sitting between them. This CDR3 contains 15 residues. The germline V gene encodes CDR1 WSHSY and CDR2 SAAADI. The sample in question was whole blood, obtained at baseline. The rearrangement links TRBV10-2 to TRBJ1-4, with D perhaps TRBD1 (5 bases). This TCR was sampled from an adult who was a healthcare worker with PCR-confirmed SARS-CoV-2 infection or an uninfected control (not recorded which). This CDR3 is CASSKVPPGEEKLFF. The CDR3 region has the DNA TGCGCCAGCAGTAAAGTCCCGCCGGGGGAGGAAAAACTGTTTTTT.